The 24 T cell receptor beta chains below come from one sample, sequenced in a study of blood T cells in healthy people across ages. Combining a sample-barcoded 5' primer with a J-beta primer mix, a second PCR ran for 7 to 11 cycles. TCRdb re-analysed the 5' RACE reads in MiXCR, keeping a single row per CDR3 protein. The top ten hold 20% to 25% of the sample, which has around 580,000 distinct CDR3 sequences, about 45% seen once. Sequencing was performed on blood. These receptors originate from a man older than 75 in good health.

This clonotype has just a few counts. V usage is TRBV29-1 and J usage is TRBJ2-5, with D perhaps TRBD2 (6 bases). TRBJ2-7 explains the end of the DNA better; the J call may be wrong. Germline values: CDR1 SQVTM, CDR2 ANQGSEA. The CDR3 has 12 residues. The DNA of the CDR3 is TGCAGCGCCTCACTGAGGAGGGGCGAGCAGTACTTC. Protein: CSASLRRGEQYF.

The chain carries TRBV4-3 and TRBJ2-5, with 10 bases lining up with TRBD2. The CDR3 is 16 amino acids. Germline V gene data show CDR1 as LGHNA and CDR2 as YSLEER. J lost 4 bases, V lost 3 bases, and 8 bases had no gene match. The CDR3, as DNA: TGCGCCAGCAGCCAGAATTTAGCGGGGGGCGGAGAGACCCAGTACTTC. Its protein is CASSQNLAGGGETQYF.

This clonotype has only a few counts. As DNA, the CDR3 is TGTGCCAGCAGTCCCTACAGGGTCGACAATGAGCAGTTCTTC. It codes for CASSPYRVDNEQFF. This chain joins TRBV28 and TRBJ2-1, with D perhaps matching TRBD1 (6 bases). The germline V gene encodes CDR1 MDHEN and CDR2 SYDVKM. The CDR3 extends over 14 amino acids. Trimming left V 5 bases short and J 5 bases short, with 13 bases between.

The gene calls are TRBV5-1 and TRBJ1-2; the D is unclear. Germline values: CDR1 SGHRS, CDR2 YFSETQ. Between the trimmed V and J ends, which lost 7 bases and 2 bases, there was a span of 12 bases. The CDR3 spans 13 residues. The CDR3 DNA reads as TGCGCCAGCGGGAACTCGGGAAACTATGGCTACACCTTC. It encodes CASGNSGNYGYTF.

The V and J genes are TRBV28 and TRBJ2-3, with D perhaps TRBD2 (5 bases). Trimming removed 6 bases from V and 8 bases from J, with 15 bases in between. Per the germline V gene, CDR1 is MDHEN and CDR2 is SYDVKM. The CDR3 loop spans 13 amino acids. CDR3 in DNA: TGTGCCAGCAGGATAGAGGGCCGCAGTACGCAGTATTTT. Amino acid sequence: CASRIEGRSTQYF.

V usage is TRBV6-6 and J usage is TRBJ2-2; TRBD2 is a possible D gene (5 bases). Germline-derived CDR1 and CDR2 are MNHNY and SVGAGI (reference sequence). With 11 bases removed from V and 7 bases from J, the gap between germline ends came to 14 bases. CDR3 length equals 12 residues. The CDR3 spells CACVGVVGELFF. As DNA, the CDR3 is TGTGCCTGTGTCGGGGTGGTCGGGGAGCTGTTTTTT.

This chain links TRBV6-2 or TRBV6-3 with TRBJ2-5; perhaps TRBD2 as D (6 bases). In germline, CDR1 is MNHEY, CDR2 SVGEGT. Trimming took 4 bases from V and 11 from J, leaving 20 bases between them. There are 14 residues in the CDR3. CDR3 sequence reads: CASSSFAGSYEQYF. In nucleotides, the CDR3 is TGTGCCAGCAGTTCTTTTGCGGGAAGCTATGAGCAGTACTTC.

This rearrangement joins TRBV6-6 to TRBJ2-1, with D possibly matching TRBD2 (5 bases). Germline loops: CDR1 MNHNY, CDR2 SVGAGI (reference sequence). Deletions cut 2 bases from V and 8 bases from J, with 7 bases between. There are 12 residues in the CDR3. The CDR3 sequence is CASSYRRDEQFF. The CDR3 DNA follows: TGTGCCAGCAGTTACAGGCGGGATGAGCAGTTCTTC.

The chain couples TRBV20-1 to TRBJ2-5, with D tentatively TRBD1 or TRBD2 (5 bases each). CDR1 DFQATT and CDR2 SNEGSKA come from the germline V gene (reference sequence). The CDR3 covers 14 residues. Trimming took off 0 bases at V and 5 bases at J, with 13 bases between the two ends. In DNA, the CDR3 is TGCAGTGCTAGAGATAGGGGAGTGTCCGAGACCCAGTACTTC. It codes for CSARDRGVSETQYF.

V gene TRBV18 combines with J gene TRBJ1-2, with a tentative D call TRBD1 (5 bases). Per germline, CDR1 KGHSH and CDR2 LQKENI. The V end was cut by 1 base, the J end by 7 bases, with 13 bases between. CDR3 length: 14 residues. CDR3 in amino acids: CASSPLDSESGYTF. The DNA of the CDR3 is TGTGCCAGCTCACCACTCGACAGTGAAAGTGGCTACACCTTC. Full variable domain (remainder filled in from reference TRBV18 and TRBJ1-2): NAGVMQNPRHLVRRRGQEARLRCSPMKGHSHVYWYRQLPEEGLKFMVYLQKENIIDESGMPKERFSAEFPKEGPSILRIQQVVRGDSAAYFCASSPLDSESGYTFGSGTRLTVV.

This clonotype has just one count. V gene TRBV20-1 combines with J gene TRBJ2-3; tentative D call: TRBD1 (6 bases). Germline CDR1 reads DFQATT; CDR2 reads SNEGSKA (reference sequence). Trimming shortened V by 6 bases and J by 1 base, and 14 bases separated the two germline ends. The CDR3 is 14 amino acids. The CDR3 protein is CSARGPGGTDTQYF. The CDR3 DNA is TGCAGTGCCAGGGGCCCAGGGGGCACAGATACGCAGTATTTT.

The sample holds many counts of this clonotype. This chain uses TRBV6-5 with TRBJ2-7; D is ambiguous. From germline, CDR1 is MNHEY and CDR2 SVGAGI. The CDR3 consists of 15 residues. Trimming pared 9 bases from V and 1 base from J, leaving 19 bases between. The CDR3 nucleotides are TGTGCCAGTATCAAACCAGTCGGCAGTTCCTACGAGCAGTACTTC. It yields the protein CASIKPVGSSYEQYF.

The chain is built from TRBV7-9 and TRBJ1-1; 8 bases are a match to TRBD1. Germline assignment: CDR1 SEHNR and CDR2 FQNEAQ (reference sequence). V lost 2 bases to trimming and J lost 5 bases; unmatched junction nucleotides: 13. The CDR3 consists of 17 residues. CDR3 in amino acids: CASSLNPRTGTGTEAFF. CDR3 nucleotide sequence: TGTGCCAGCAGCTTAAATCCCCGGACAGGGACTGGAACTGAAGCTTTCTTT.

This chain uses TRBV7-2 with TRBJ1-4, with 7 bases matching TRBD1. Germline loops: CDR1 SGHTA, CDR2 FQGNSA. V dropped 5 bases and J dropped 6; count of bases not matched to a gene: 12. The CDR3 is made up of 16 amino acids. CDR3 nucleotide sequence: TGTGCCAGCAGCCGCCTCTCCGGGACAGTTGATGAAAAACTGTTTTTT. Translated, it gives CASSRLSGTVDEKLFF.

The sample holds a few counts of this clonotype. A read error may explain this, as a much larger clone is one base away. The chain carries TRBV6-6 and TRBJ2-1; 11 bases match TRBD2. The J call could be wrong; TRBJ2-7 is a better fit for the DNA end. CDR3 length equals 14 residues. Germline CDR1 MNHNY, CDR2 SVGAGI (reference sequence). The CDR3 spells CASRLAGEYNEQYF. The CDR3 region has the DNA TGTGCCAGCAGACTAGCGGGGGAATACAATGAGCAGTACTTC.

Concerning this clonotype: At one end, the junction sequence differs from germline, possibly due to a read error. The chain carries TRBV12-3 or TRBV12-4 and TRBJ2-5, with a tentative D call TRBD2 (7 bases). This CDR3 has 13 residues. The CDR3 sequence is CASNLRGAETQYF. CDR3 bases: TGTGCCAGCAATTTACGGGGGGCAGAGACCCAGTACTTC.

The CDR3 DNA sequence: TGCGCCAGCAGCCGGGACGCCGATGGCTACACCTTC. Protein: CASSRDADGYTF. V usage is TRBV5-1 and J usage is TRBJ1-2; tentative D call: TRBD1 (5 bases). Trimming pared 4 bases from V and 6 bases from J, leaving 10 bases between. From germline, CDR1 is SGHRS and CDR2 YFSETQ. This CDR3 has 12 residues.

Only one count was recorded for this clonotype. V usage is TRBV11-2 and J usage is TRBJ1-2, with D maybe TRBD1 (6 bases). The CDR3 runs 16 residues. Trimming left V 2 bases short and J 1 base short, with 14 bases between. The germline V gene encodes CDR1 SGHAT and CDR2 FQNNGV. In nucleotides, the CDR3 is TGTGCCAGCAGCTTATTTCGGAGGGGGAATAACTATGGCTACACCTTC. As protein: CASSLFRRGNNYGYTF.

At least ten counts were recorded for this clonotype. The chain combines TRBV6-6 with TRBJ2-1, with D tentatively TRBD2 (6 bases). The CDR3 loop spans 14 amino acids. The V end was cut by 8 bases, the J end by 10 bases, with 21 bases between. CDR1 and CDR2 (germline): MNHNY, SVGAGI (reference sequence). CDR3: CASRVGGRALEQFF. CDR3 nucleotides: TGTGCCAGCCGGGTCGGAGGGAGAGCATTAGAGCAGTTCTTC.

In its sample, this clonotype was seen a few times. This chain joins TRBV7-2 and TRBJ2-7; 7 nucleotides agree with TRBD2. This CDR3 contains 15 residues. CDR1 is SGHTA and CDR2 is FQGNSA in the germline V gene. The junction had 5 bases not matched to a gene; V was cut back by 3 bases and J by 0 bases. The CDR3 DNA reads TGTGCCAGCAGCTTTTCGGGAGGCCACTCCTACGAGCAGTACTTC. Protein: CASSFSGGHSYEQYF.

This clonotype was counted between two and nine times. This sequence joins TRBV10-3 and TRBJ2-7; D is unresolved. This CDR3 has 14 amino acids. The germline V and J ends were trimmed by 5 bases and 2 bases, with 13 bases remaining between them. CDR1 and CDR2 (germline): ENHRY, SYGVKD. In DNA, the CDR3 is TGTGCCATCAGTAGTCAAGGGCCGACCTACGAGCAGTACTTC. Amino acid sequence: CAISSQGPTYEQYF.

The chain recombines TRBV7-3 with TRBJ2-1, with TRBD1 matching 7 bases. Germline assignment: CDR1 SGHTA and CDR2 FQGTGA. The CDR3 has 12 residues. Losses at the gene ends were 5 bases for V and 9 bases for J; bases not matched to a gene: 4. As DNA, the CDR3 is TGTGCCAGCAGCCTACAGGGGAGTGAGCAGTTCTTC. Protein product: CASSLQGSEQFF.

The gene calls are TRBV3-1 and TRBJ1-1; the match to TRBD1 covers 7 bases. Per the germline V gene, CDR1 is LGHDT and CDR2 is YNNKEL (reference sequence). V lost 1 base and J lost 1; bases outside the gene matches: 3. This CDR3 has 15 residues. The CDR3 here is CASSQAGQRNTEAFF. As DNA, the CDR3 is TGTGCCAGCAGCCAAGCGGGACAGAGGAACACTGAAGCTTTCTTT.

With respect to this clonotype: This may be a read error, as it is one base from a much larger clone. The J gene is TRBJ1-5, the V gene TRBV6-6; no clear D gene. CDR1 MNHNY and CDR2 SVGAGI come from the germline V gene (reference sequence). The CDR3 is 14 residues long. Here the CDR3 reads CAGSSPEQRVPQHF. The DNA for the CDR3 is TGTGCCGGCAGCTCCCCCGAGCAAAGGGTGCCCCAGCATTTT.